The 16 T cell receptor beta chains below come from one sample, sequenced in a study of blood T cell repertoires in COVID-19. Data came from immunoSEQ multiplex PCR; TCRdb stores just in-frame clones and leaves some out. Of about 23,000 clones listed, 75% to 95% are singletons. Sequenced sample: peripheral blood. The receptors here all came from a human donor in a cohort sampled during active COVID-19.

This sequence joins TRBV6-2 or TRBV6-3 and TRBJ2-3; no definite D call. This CDR3 has 12 amino acids. Trimming took 5 bases from V and 4 from J, leaving 7 bases between them. Germline V CDR1 and CDR2: MNHEY, SVGEGT. The CDR3 loop reads CASSKISDTQYF. CDR3 bases: TGTGCCAGCAGTAAAATATCAGATACGCAGTATTTT.

The genes are TRBV4-2 and TRBJ2-5, with D unclear. The CDR3 runs to 16 residues. Trimming took 0 bases from V and 1 from J, leaving 12 bases between them. Germline CDR1 reads LGHNA; CDR2 reads YNFKEQ. The CDR3 coding sequence is TGTGCCAGCAGCCAAGAGGCTAGTGGTATCCAAGAGACCCAGTACTTC. This sequence encodes CASSQEASGIQETQYF.

The chain carries TRBV19 and TRBJ1-5, with 8 bases identical to TRBD1. This CDR3 has 15 residues. V shed 3 bases, J shed 4 bases, and the junction held 5 bases outside the gene matches. Germline assignment: CDR1 LNHDA and CDR2 SQIVND (reference sequence). CDR3 amino acids: CASSMAGTGNQPQHF. The CDR3, as DNA: TGTGCCAGTAGTATGGCCGGGACAGGTAATCAGCCCCAGCATTTT. Looking up the rest from reference TRBV19 and TRBJ1-5 gives the full variable domain: DGGITQSPKYLFRKEGQNVTLSCEQNLNHDAMYWYRQDPGQGLRLIYYSQIVNDFQKGDIAEGYSVSREKKESFPLTVTSAQKNPTAFYLCASSMAGTGNQPQHFGDGTRLSIL.

The chain recombines TRBV6-6 with TRBJ2-3, with 10 bases that match TRBD1. V gave up 7 bases and J gave up 5 bases; unmatched junction bases: 9. CDR1 MNHNY and CDR2 SVGAGI come from the germline V gene (reference sequence). The CDR3 length is 15 residues. This CDR3 reads CASTGDRGRGDTQYF. CDR3 nucleotide sequence: TGTGCCAGCACGGGCGACAGGGGGCGCGGAGATACGCAGTATTTT.

This clone ranks as medium-sized. The same CDR3 can be traced to other DNA sequences in this sample. V gene TRBV5-6 combines with J gene TRBJ2-4; 10 nucleotides line up with TRBD2. CDR3 size: 15 residues. CDR1 and CDR2 (germline): SGHDT, YYEEEE. Unmatched junction bases numbered 1, after V lost 1 base and J lost 3 bases. The CDR3 is CASSLLAGDKNIQYF. Here the CDR3 DNA reads TGTGCCAGCAGCTTGCTAGCGGGGGACAAAAACATTCAGTACTTC. The full variable domain, in which reference TRBV5-6 and TRBJ2-4 provide the parts outside the CDR3, is DAGVTQSPTHLIKTRGQQVTLRCSPKSGHDTVSWYQQALGQGPQFIFQYYEEEERQRGNFPDRFSGHQFPNYSSELNVNALLLGDSALYLCASSLLAGDKNIQYFGAGTRLSVL.

This chain joins TRBV5-1 and TRBJ1-2; D gene ambiguous. The CDR3 runs to 14 residues. V lost 0 bases and J lost 1, with 7 bases in between. CDR1 is SGHRS and CDR2 is YFSETQ in the germline V gene. CDR3 amino acids: CASSLGANNYGYTF. The CDR3 region has the DNA TGCGCCAGCAGCTTGGGGGCTAATAACTATGGCTACACCTTC. The entire variable domain, with the rest obtained from reference TRBV5-1 and TRBJ1-2, is as follows: KAGVTQTPRYLIKTRGQQVTLSCSPISGHRSVSWYQQTPGQGLQFLFEYFSETQRNKGNFPGRFSGRQFSNSRSEMNVSTLELGDSALYLCASSLGANNYGYTFGSGTRLTVV.

V is TRBV12-3 or TRBV12-4 and J is TRBJ2-1; TRBD2 matches at 8 bases. The length of the CDR3 is 11 residues. V trimming: 3 bases; J trimming: 13 bases; junction bases outside the gene matches: 2. Here the CDR3 reads CASSFGGAQFF. Here the CDR3 DNA reads TGTGCCAGCAGTTTCGGGGGGGCCCAGTTCTTC.

The gene calls are TRBV6-1 and TRBJ1-2, with 11 positions matching TRBD1. Germline CDR1 is MNHNS and CDR2 is SASEGT. CDR3 size: 15 residues. V shed 3 bases and J 8 bases; nucleotides not matched to a gene: 8. The CDR3: CASSDLGQGAGGYTF. The CDR3 DNA sequence: TGTGCCAGCAGTGACCTTGGACAGGGGGCAGGCGGCTACACCTTC.

The V and J genes are TRBV21-1 and TRBJ2-7; the table's D gene call, TRBD2, was not cross checked with the DNA. TRBV21-1 is a documented pseudogene. The CDR3 consists of 12 residues. CDR3 loop: CASTGSSYEQYF. The CDR3 DNA reads TGTGCCAGCACCGGGAGTTCCTACGAGCAGTACTTC.

The CDR3 spells CASSMLLIRNTEAFF. The CDR3 coding sequence is TGTGCCAGTAGTATGCTGCTCATTAGGAACACTGAAGCTTTCTTT. The chain uses TRBV19 and TRBJ1-1; D remains unclear. This CDR3 has 15 residues. Germline CDR1 LNHDA, CDR2 SQIVND (reference sequence). V was clipped by 3 bases and J by 1 base, with 12 bases between them.

The genes are TRBV2 and TRBJ2-7; weak D call: TRBD2 (6 bases). V lost 2 bases to trimming and J lost 2 bases, with 13 bases between them. CDR3 size: 15 residues. CDR1 and CDR2 (germline): SNHLY, FYNNEI. CDR3 sequence (DNA): TGTGCCAGCAGTGAATTAGGAGGGAATCCCTACGAGCAGTACTTC. Amino acid sequence: CASSELGGNPYEQYF.

The genes are TRBV2 and TRBJ1-2, with TRBD1 matching over 7 bases. J was trimmed by 2 bases and V by 6 bases; bases with no gene match: 6. Germline CDR1 is SNHLY and CDR2 is FYNNEI. The CDR3 extends over 14 amino acids. DNA of the CDR3: TGTGCCAGCAGAAAACCGGGACAGAACTATGGCTACACCTTC. It translates to CASRKPGQNYGYTF.

The J gene is TRBJ1-2, the V gene TRBV6-4; a possible D gene is TRBD1 (5 bases). V dropped 6 bases and J dropped 7 bases, with 12 bases sitting between them. Per the germline V gene, CDR1 is MRHNA and CDR2 is SNTAGT. The CDR3 runs 12 residues. The CDR3 DNA reads as TGTGCCAGCAGCGCAGGGATTGGTGGCTACACCTTC. The encoded protein is CASSAGIGGYTF.

This sequence joins TRBV27 and TRBJ2-7; a weak D match, TRBD2 (7 bases). Trimming removed 1 base at V and 4 bases at J, with 14 bases between. The CDR3 is 15 amino acids. CDR1 is MNHEY, CDR2 SMNVEV, per germline (reference sequence). This chain's CDR3 is CASSLLAGALYEQYF. The CDR3 DNA follows: TGTGCCAGCAGTTTATTGGCGGGGGCATTGTACGAGCAGTACTTC.

The CDR3 loop is CASSEWTRGRNTEAFF. The CDR3 region has the DNA TGTGCCAGCAGCGAGTGGACCAGGGGGAGGAACACTGAAGCTTTCTTT. The rearrangement links TRBV3-1 (or the pseudogene TRBV3-2) to TRBJ1-1; 7 nucleotides match TRBD1. Trimming removed 5 bases from V and 1 base from J; junction bases left unmatched: 10. Germline CDR1 is LGHDT and CDR2 is YNNKEL (reference sequence). This CDR3 is built from 16 residues.

The chain links TRBV12-5 to TRBJ2-3, with TRBD1 identical over 7 bases. The V gene's germline CDR1 is LGHNT and CDR2 FRNRAP. The J segment lost 1 base and the V segment lost 10 bases, leaving 8 bases of the junction unmatched. The CDR3 is 14 amino acids. The CDR3 here is CATEGALGTDTQYF. The CDR3 coding sequence is TGTGCTACCGAGGGGGCGCTTGGCACAGATACGCAGTATTTT. Complete variable domain (other parts from reference TRBV12-5 and TRBJ2-3): DARVTQTPRHKVTEMGQEVTMRCQPILGHNTVFWYRQTMMQGLELLAYFRNRAPLDDSGMPKDRFSAEMPDATLATLKIQPSEPRDSAVYFCATEGALGTDTQYFGPGTRLTVL.